The clone carrying this TCR beta chain has at least ten counts. The CDR3 spans 15 residues. The V gene lost 6 bases and the J gene lost 5 bases, with 17 bases spanning the gap. CDR1 MNHEY and CDR2 SVGAGI come from the germline V gene. Preparing the TCRbeta library involved the use of unique molecular identifiers. TCRdb reprocessed the PCR reads via MiXCR and lists one record per CDR3 protein. The sample carries 450,000 to 550,000 distinct CDR3 sequences, over 9.5% recorded once. These data belong to a study of T-cell reconstitution after alpha-beta-depleted transplantation in children. Sequences were derived from PBMCs, mostly from graft donor cells, sampled 180 days after TCRalphabeta/CD19-depleted stem cell transplant. The origin of this receptor is a female patient between 2 and 15 years old who had a stem cell transplant for aplastic anemia, so the T cells may come from the graft donor. The chain joins TRBV6-5 to TRBJ2-1; the D gene is possibly TRBD1 (5 bases). Here the CDR3 DNA reads TGTGCCAGCAGATCGCCGGCAGGGTTGAACAATGAGCAGTTCTTC. This translates into CASRSPAGLNNEQFF.